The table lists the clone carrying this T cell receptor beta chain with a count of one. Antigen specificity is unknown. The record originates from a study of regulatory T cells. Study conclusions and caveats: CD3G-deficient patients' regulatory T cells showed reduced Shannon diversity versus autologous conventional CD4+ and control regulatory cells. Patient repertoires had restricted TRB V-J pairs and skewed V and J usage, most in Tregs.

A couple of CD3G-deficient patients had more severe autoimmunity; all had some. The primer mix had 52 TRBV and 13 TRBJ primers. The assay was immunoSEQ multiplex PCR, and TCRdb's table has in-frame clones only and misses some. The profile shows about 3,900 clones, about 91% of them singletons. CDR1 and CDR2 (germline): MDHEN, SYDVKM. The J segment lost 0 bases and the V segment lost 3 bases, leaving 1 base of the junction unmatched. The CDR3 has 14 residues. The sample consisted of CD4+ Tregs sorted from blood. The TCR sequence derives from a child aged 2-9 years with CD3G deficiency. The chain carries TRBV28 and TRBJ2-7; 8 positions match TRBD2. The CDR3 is CASSFAGGSYEQYF. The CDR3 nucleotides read TGTGCCAGCAGTTTTGCGGGAGGCTCCTACGAGCAGTACTTC.